The clone carrying this TCR beta chain appeared a few times. Its antigen is unidentified. The PCR had 60 Vbeta and 13 Jbeta primers. TCRdb's table, derived via immunoSEQ multiplex PCR, lists solely in-frame clones and lacks some. Of around 260,000 clones in the sample, 75% to 90% were seen once. This CDR3 is built from 19 residues. J gave up 3 bases and V 3 bases, and 13 bases lay outside the gene matches. Germline V gene lookup returns CDR1 MDHEN and CDR2 SYDVKM. These data originate in a study of cytomegalovirus exposure and HLA in healthy donors. Points from the study as a whole: Listed as cytomegalovirus-associated were 150 to 200 TCR beta chains.

This TCR came from a girl aged 2 to 10 in good health and CMV-seronegative. The specimen sequenced was PBMCs. The chain is built from TRBV28 and TRBJ2-7; 14 bases are shared with TRBD2. CDR3 in amino acids: CASSLIGSGLAGAGYEQYF. The CDR3 DNA is TGTGCCAGCAGTTTGATCGGTTCGGGACTAGCGGGAGCAGGCTACGAGCAGTACTTC. The full variable domain, with the rest looked up from reference TRBV28 and TRBJ2-7, is DVKVTQSSRYLVKRTGEKVFLECVQDMDHENMFWYRQDPGLGLRLIYFSYDVKMKEKGDIPEGYSVSREKKERFSLILESASTNQTSMYLCASSLIGSGLAGAGYEQYFGPGTRLTVT.